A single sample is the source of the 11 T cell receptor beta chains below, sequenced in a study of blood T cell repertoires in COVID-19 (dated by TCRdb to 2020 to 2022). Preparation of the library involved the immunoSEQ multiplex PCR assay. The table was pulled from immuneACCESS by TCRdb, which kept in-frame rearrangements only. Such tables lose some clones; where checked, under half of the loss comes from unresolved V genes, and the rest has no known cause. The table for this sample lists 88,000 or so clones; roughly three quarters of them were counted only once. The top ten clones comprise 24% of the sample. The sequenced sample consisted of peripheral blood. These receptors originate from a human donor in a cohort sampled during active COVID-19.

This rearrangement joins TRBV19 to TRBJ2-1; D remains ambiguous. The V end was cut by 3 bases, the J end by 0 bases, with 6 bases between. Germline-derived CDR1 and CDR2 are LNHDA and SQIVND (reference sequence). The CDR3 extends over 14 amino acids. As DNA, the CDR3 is TGTGCCAGTAGTATCCCCAGCTCCTACAATGAGCAGTTCTTC. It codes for CASSIPSSYNEQFF.

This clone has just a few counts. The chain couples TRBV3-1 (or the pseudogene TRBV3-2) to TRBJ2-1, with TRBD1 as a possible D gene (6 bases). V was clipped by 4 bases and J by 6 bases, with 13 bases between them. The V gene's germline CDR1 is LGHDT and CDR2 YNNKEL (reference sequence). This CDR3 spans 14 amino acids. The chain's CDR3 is CASSRDRLPNEQFF. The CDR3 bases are TGTGCCAGCAGCCGCGACAGGTTACCCAATGAGCAGTTCTTC.

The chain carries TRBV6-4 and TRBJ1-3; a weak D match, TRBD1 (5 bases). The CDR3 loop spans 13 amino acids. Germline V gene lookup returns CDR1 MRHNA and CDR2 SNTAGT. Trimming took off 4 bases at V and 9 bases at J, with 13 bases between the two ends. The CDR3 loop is CASSGQPGGTIYF. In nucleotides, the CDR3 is TGTGCCAGCAGTGGTCAACCGGGGGGCACCATATATTTT.

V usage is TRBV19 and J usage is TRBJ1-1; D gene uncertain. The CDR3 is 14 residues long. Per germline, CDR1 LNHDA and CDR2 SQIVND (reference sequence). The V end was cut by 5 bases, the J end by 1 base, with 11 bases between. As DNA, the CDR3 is TGTGCCAGTAGTCCAGCCCGACAGAACACTGAAGCTTTCTTT. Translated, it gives CASSPARQNTEAFF.

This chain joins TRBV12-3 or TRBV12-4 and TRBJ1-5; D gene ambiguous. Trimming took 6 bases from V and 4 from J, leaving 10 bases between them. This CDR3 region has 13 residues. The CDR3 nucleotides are TGTGCCAGCAGCTCGAGTCGGAATCAGCCCCAGCATTTT. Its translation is CASSSSRNQPQHF.

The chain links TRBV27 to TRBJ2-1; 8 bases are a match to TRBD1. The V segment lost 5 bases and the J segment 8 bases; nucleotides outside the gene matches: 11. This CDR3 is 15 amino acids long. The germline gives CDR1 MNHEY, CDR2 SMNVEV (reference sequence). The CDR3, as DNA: TGTGCCAGCAGTCCGGGACAGGACTTATTCGATGAGCAGTTCTTC. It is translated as CASSPGQDLFDEQFF.

CDR3 region: CASSQDSGITDTQYF. CDR3 nucleotides: TGTGCCAGCAGCCAAGACTCCGGGATCACAGATACGCAGTATTTT. The chain joins TRBV3-1 (or the pseudogene TRBV3-2) to TRBJ2-3, with D possibly TRBD2 on 5 matching bases. The CDR3 has 15 residues. Germline V lookup: CDR1 LGHDT, CDR2 YNNKEL (reference sequence). Trimming cost V 0 bases and J 2 bases, with 9 bases left between them.

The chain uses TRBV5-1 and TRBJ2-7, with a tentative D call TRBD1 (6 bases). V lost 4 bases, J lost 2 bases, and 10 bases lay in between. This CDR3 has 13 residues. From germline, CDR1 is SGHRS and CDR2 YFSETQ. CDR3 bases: TGCGCCAGCAGCAACAGGGTCACCTACGAGCAGTACTTC. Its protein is CASSNRVTYEQYF.

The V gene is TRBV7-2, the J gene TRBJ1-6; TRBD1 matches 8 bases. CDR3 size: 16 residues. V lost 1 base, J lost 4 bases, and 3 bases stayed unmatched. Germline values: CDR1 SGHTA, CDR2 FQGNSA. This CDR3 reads CASSLEQGVYNSPLHF. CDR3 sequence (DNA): TGTGCCAGCAGCTTAGAACAGGGGGTTTATAATTCACCCCTCCACTTT. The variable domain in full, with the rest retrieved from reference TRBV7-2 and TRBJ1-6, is GAGVSQSPSNKVTEKGKDVELRCDPISGHTALYWYRQSLGQGLEFLIYFQGNSAPDKSGLPSDRFSAERTGGSVSTLTIQRTQQEDSAVYLCASSLEQGVYNSPLHFGNGTRLTVT.

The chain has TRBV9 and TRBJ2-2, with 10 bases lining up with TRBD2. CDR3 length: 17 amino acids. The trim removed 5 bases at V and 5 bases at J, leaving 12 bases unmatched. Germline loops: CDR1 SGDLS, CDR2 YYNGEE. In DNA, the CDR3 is TGTGCCAGCAGGCCGGGGGAGAGCGGGAGGGCAACCGGGGAGCTGTTTTTT. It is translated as CASRPGESGRATGELFF.

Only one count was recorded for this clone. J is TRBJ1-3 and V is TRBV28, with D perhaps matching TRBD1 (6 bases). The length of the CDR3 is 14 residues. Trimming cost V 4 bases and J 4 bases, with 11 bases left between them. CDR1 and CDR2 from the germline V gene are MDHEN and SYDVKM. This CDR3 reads CASSWTDPGNTIYF. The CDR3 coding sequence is TGTGCCAGCAGTTGGACAGACCCCGGAAACACCATATATTTT.